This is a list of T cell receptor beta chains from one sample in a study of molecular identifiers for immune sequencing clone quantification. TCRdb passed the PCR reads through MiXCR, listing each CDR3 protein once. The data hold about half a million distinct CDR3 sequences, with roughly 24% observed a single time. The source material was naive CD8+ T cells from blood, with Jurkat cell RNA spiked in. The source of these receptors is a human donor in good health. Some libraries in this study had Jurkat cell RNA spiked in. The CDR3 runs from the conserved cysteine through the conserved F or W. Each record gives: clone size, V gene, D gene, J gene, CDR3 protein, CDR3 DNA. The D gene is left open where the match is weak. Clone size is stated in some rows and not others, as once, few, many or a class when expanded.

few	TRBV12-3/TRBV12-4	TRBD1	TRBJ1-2	CASSPSADRANYGYTF	TGTGCCAGCAGCCCTTCCGCGGACAGGGCTAACTATGGCTACACCTTC
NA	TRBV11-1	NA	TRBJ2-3	CASSPPFEDTQYF	TGTGCCAGCAGCCCCCCTTTTGAAGATACGCAGTATTTT
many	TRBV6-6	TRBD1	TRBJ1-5	CASSTGQGRNQPQHF	TGTGCCAGCAGCACTGGACAGGGTAGGAATCAGCCCCAGCATTTT
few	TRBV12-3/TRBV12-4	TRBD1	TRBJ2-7	CASSQGAWEQYF	TGTGCCAGCTCCCAGGGGGCTTGGGAGCAGTACTTC
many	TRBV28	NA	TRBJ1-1	CASSREMKNTEAFF	TGTGCCAGCAGTAGAGAGATGAAGAACACTGAAGCTTTCTTT
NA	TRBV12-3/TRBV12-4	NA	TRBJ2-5	CASSLTSWGPETQYF	TGTGCCAGCAGCTTAACTAGCTGGGGGCCGGAGACCCAGTACTTC
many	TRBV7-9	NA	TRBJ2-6	CASSSSVTSSGANVLTF	TGTGCCAGCAGCTCTTCGGTAACCAGCTCTGGGGCCAACGTCCTGACTTTC
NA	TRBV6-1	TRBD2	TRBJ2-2	CASSEAKGLAGAGELFF	TGTGCCAGCAGTGAAGCTAAAGGACTAGCGGGAGCCGGGGAGCTGTTTTTT
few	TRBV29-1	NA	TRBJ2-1	CSVELQGNEQFF	TGCAGCGTTGAATTACAGGGTAATGAGCAGTTCTTC
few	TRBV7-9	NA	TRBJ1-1	CASRPGRGTEAFF	TGTGCCAGCCGCCCGGGTAGGGGGACTGAAGCTTTCTTT
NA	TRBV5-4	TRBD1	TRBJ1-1	CASSSGQEHNTEAFF	TGTGCCAGCAGCTCCGGACAGGAGCATAACACTGAAGCTTTCTTT
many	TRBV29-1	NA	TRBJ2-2	CSVGAVNTGELFF	TGCAGCGTTGGGGCGGTGAACACCGGGGAGCTGTTTTTT
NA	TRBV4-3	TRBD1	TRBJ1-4	CASSQDGQVLNEKLFF	TGCGCCAGCAGCCAAGACGGACAGGTCCTTAATGAAAAACTGTTTTTT
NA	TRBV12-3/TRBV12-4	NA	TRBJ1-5	CASESGVHINQPQHF	TGTGCCAGTGAATCAGGGGTGCATATAAATCAGCCCCAGCATTTT
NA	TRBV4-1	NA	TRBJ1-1	CASSQDLYWDAFF	TGCGCCAGCAGCCAAGATCTTTATTGGGATGCTTTCTTT
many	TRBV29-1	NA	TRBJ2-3	CSVVVDTQYF	TGCAGCGTTGTTGTAGATACGCAGTATTTT
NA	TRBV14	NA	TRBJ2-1	CASSQRGQGPYNERFF	TGTGCCAGCAGCCAACGTGGGCAGGGGCCTTACAATGAGCGGTTCTTC
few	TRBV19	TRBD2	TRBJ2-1	CASTPGGYNEQFF	TGTGCCAGTACCCCGGGAGGTTACAATGAGCAGTTCTTC
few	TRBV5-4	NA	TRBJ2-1	CASSLGWQGLGNEQFF	TGTGCCAGCAGCTTAGGTTGGCAGGGCCTTGGCAATGAGCAGTTCTTC
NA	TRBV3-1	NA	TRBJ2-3	CASSLVRGGAADKQYF	TGTGCCAGCAGCTTAGTACGAGGGGGGGCCGCAGATAAGCAGTATTTT
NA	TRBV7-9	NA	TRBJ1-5	CASSPEGEGGQPRHF	TGTGCCAGCAGCCCCGAGGGGGAGGGCGGTCAGCCCCGGCATTTT
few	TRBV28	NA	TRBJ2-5	CASSFTGMEDQETQYF	TGTGCCAGCAGTTTCACAGGGATGGAGGACCAAGAGACCCAGTACTTC
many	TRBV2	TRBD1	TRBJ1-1	CALIGQGTEAFF	TGTGCCCTCATTGGACAGGGGACTGAAGCTTTCTTT
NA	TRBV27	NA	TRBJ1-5	CASSSYGQPQHF	TGTGCCAGCAGTTCTTACGGGCAGCCCCAGCATTTT
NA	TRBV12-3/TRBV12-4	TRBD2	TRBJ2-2	CASTTPSGYNTRELFF	TGTGCCAGCACCACCCCTAGCGGGTACAACACCAGGGAGCTGTTTTTT
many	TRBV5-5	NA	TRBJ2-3	CASSPRWGPSSTDTQYF	TGTGCCAGCAGCCCCCGCTGGGGCCCCTCCAGCACAGATACGCAGTATTTT
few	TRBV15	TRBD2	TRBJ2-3	CATSRERGPFTDTQYF	TGTGCCACCAGCAGGGAGCGGGGGCCTTTCACAGATACGCAGTATTTT
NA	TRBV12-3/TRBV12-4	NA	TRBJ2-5	CASSSNDPGARGYQETQYF	TGTGCCAGCAGCTCGAATGACCCTGGGGCGAGAGGGTACCAAGAGACCCAGTACTTC
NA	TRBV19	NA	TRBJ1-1	CACGWTNTEAFF	TGTGCCTGCGGTTGGACGAACACTGAAGCTTTCTTT
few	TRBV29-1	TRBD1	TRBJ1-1	CSVETGYGTEAFF	TGCAGCGTTGAGACAGGGTACGGCACTGAAGCTTTCTTT
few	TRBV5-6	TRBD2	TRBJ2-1	CASSPWRGLVYNEQFF	TGTGCCAGCAGCCCCTGGCGGGGGTTAGTCTACAATGAGCAGTTCTTC
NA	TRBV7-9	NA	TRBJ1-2	CASYTAADGYTF	TGTGCCAGCTATACAGCGGCGGATGGCTACACCTTC
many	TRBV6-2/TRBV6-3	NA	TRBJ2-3	CASNYATSTTDTQYF	TGTGCCAGCAACTACGCGACGTCGACCACAGATACGCAGTATTTT
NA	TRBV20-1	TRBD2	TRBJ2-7	CSARGLAGALNEQYF	TGCAGTGCTCGCGGACTAGCGGGGGCTTTGAACGAGCAGTACTTC
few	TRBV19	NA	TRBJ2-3	CASSILGAQGDTQYF	TGTGCCAGTAGTATTTTAGGGGCACAAGGAGATACGCAGTATTTT
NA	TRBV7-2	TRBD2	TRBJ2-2	CASSEGLQNTGEPFF	TGTGCCAGCAGCGAGGGACTACAGAACACCGGGGAGCCGTTTTTT
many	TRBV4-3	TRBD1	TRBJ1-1	CASSQESTGIMNTEAFF	TGCGCCAGCAGCCAAGAGTCGACAGGGATAATGAACACTGAAGCTTTCTTT
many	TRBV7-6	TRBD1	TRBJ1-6	CASSEGQGGSPLHF	TGTGCCAGCAGCGAGGGACAGGGAGGGTCACCCCTCCACTTT
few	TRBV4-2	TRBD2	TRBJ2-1	CASSLDLAGGGNEQFF	TGTGCCAGCAGCCTAGACCTAGCGGGAGGAGGCAATGAGCAGTTCTTC
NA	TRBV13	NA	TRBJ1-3	CASSQTVAPGEHTIYF	TGTGCCAGCAGCCAGACGGTGGCCCCCGGGGAACACACCATATATTTT
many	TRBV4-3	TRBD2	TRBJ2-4	CASSQDFEAGVVKNIQYF	TGCGCCAGCAGCCAAGATTTTGAAGCGGGAGTGGTCAAAAACATTCAGTACTTC
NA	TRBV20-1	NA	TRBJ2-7	CSARELRNRVHAGGEYYEQYF	TGCAGTGCTAGAGAGCTCCGCAACCGAGTCCACGCAGGGGGGGAGTACTACGAGCAGTACTTC
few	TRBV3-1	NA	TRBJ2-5	CASSPTSRQETQYF	TGTGCCAGCAGCCCGACTAGTCGCCAAGAGACCCAGTACTTC
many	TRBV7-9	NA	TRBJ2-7	CASSSQGREQYF	TGTGCCAGCAGTTCACAGGGGAGGGAGCAGTACTTC
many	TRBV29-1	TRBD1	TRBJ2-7	CSVEAGQGDPEKQYF	TGCAGCGTTGAAGCGGGGCAGGGGGATCCAGAGAAGCAGTACTTC
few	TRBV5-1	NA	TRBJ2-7	CASSAYDRISYEQYF	TGCGCCAGCAGTGCTTACGACAGGATCTCCTACGAGCAGTACTTC
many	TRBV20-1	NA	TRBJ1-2	CSALTSGYTF	TGCAGTGCGCTTACTTCTGGCTACACCTTC